Shown below are 26 T cell receptor beta chains from a single sample sequenced in a study of blood T cell repertoires in COVID-19. The table came from immunoSEQ multiplex PCR; TCRdb's copy has only in-frame clones and leaves some out. The table lists about 480,000 clones, approximately 90% of them singletons. Sequencing used PBMCs or T cells enriched from blood (not recorded which). The receptors were sampled from a woman in her forties who had recovered from COVID-19.

The chain uses TRBV9 and TRBJ2-7; 11 positions match TRBD1. The germline V gene has CDR1 SGDLS and CDR2 YYNGEE. The V segment lost 3 bases and the J segment 0 bases; nucleotides outside the gene matches: 5. The CDR3 covers 16 residues. The CDR3 loop is CASSAPGTGGSYEQYF. In DNA form, the CDR3 reads TGTGCCAGCAGCGCGCCCGGGACAGGGGGCTCCTACGAGCAGTACTTC.

About this clone: The sample has other DNA sequences that encode this CDR3 too. The chain carries TRBV20-1 and TRBJ1-1; maybe TRBD1 (5 bases). The CDR3 has 11 residues. The V end was cut by 3 bases, the J end by 5 bases, with 7 bases between. The germline gives CDR1 DFQATT, CDR2 SNEGSKA (reference sequence). CDR3 in amino acids: CSASRGTEAFF. DNA for the CDR3: TGCAGTGCTAGTAGGGGTACTGAAGCTTTCTTT.

This clone came up a few times. The gene calls are TRBV4-1 and TRBJ2-7; no firm D call. The CDR3 is 13 residues long. The V end was cut by 5 bases, the J end by 3 bases, with 11 bases between. CDR1 and CDR2 (germline): MGHRA, YSYEKL. The CDR3, as DNA: TGCGCCAGCAGCTCGGCTAGTAACTACGAGCAGTACTTC. Protein: CASSSASNYEQYF.

In this sample, this clone turned up once. This chain uses TRBV24-1 with TRBJ2-1; 10 nucleotides line up with TRBD2. Per the germline V gene, CDR1 is KGHDR and CDR2 is SFDVKD. The CDR3 length is 15 residues. Losses at the gene ends were 3 bases for V and 9 bases for J; bases not matched to a gene: 7. For the CDR3, the DNA is TGTGCCACCAGTGATCCCCAGCGGGAGGGCGGTGAGCAGTTCTTC. It encodes CATSDPQREGGEQFF.

The genes are TRBV12-3 or TRBV12-4 and TRBJ1-2; D might be TRBD1 (6 bases). The V gene lost 6 bases and the J gene lost 4 bases, with 12 bases spanning the gap. This CDR3 is 13 amino acids long. The CDR3 DNA sequence: TGTGCCAGCAGCCCCCCGGACAGCTATGGCTACACCTTC. Amino acid sequence: CASSPPDSYGYTF.

The chain employs TRBV2 and TRBJ1-1; D not resolved. The germline V gene encodes CDR1 SNHLY and CDR2 FYNNEI. Trimming removed 6 bases from V and 4 bases from J, with 6 bases in between. This CDR3 is built from 11 residues. The CDR3 loop is CASRVGTEAFF. DNA of the CDR3: TGTGCCAGCAGAGTCGGCACTGAAGCTTTCTTT. Combining the CDR3 with reference TRBV2 and TRBJ1-1 gives the whole variable domain EPEVTQTPSHQVTQMGQEVILRCVPISNHLYFYWYRQILGQKVEFLVSFYNNEISEKSEIFDDQFSVERPDGSNFTLKIRSTKLEDSAMYFCASRVGTEAFFGQGTRLTVV.

The chain is built from TRBV3-1 (or the pseudogene TRBV3-2) and TRBJ1-2, with D perhaps TRBD1 (5 bases). V dropped 1 base and J dropped 1 base, with 13 bases sitting between them. CDR1 is LGHDT, CDR2 YNNKEL, per germline (reference sequence). The CDR3 length is 16 residues. This chain's CDR3 is CASSQVTGGVNYGYTF. The DNA for the CDR3 is TGTGCCAGCAGCCAAGTTACGGGGGGAGTTAACTATGGCTACACCTTC.

V gene TRBV25-1 combines with J gene TRBJ2-3, with 7 bases fitting TRBD1. The germline gives CDR1 MGHDK, CDR2 SYGVNS. The CDR3 extends over 13 amino acids. The trim removed 6 bases at V and 6 bases at J, leaving 6 bases unmatched. This CDR3 reads CASRQGWVDTQYF. The CDR3 DNA is TGTGCCAGCAGACAGGGGTGGGTTGATACGCAGTATTTT.

The chain links TRBV6-5 to TRBJ2-1, with D maybe TRBD2 (5 bases). This CDR3 contains 11 residues. The ends were cut back, 8 bases at V and 7 bases at J, with 9 bases in the middle. Per germline, CDR1 MNHEY and CDR2 SVGAGI. The CDR3 region is CASLGGNEQFF. The CDR3 nucleotides read TGTGCCAGCCTAGGCGGGAATGAGCAGTTCTTC.

The chain is built from TRBV7-9 and TRBJ1-1, with 7 nucleotides matching TRBD1. The CDR3 length is 15 residues. V lost 4 bases to trimming and J lost 5 bases; unmatched junction nucleotides: 10. CDR1 is SEHNR, CDR2 FQNEAQ, per germline (reference sequence). CDR3 bases: TGTGCCAGCAGCTACCCGAGACAGGGAAGGACTGAAGCTTTCTTT. The encoded protein is CASSYPRQGRTEAFF.

The V and J genes are TRBV4-3 and TRBJ2-5, with TRBD1 as a possible D gene (6 bases). In germline, CDR1 is LGHNA, CDR2 YSLEER. This CDR3 is built from 15 residues. V was cut by 0 bases and J by 3 bases, with 11 bases left in between. The chain's CDR3 is CASSQEPRTEETQYF. In DNA form, the CDR3 reads TGCGCCAGCAGCCAAGAGCCCCGGACAGAAGAGACCCAGTACTTC.

This clone was counted only a few times. The rearrangement links TRBV5-4 to TRBJ1-1, with 9 nucleotides matching TRBD1. Germline CDR1 is SGHNT and CDR2 is YYREEE (reference sequence). V shed 3 bases and J 5 bases; nucleotides not matched to a gene: 8. CDR3 size: 15 residues. The CDR3 region has the DNA TGTGCCAGCAGCTCCCCGGGACAGGGAGGGACTGAAGCTTTCTTT. It translates to CASSSPGQGGTEAFF.

The rearrangement joins TRBV5-1 to TRBJ2-1; 9 bases are shared with TRBD2. The CDR3 runs to 16 residues. CDR1 and CDR2 from the germline V gene are SGHRS and YFSETQ. The J segment lost 5 bases and the V segment lost 3 bases, leaving 9 bases of the junction unmatched. The DNA for the CDR3 is TGCGCCAGCAGCTGGCCCCTAGCGGGACCTGACAATGAGCAGTTCTTC. As protein: CASSWPLAGPDNEQFF.

This clone was found a few times. J is TRBJ1-2 and V is TRBV19; D is uncertain. The CDR3 consists of 15 residues. Germline-derived CDR1 and CDR2 are LNHDA and SQIVND (reference sequence). V was shortened by 7 bases and J by 3 bases, with 18 bases between the two germline ends. CDR3 region: CASTLPDRRDYGYTF. In DNA, the CDR3 is TGTGCCAGTACCCTGCCCGATCGTAGAGACTATGGCTACACCTTC.

For the CDR3, the DNA is TGCGCCAGCGGGGCGGGAGGTAGTTCCTACGAGCAGTACTTC. It specifies CASGAGGSSYEQYF. The J gene is TRBJ2-7, the V gene TRBV5-1, with 8 bases identical to TRBD2. The CDR3 spans 14 residues. Per germline, CDR1 SGHRS and CDR2 YFSETQ. The junction had 7 bases not matched to a gene; V was cut back by 7 bases and J by 1 base.

The chain couples TRBV5-1 to TRBJ1-1; tentatively, D is TRBD1 (5 bases). V shed 1 base and J shed 4 bases, with 11 bases lying between them. Looked up from germline, CDR1 is SGHRS and CDR2 is YFSETQ. CDR3 length equals 14 residues. The CDR3 DNA is TGCGCCAGCAGCTTGATTCAGGGAAGCACTGAAGCTTTCTTT. Translating it yields CASSLIQGSTEAFF.

The chain links TRBV18 to TRBJ2-7; D might be TRBD1 (5 bases). The V gene lost 2 bases and the J gene lost 3 bases, with 11 bases spanning the gap. The CDR3 is 14 amino acids. Germline V gene sequence: CDR1 KGHSH, CDR2 LQKENI. CDR3 protein: CASSPLAGYYEQYF. CDR3 DNA: TGTGCCAGCTCACCATTGGCAGGGTACTACGAGCAGTACTTC.

The V gene is TRBV7-2, the J gene TRBJ1-4; D may be TRBD1 (6 bases). V gave up 3 bases and J gave up 8 bases, with 13 bases separating them. This CDR3 has 14 residues. Germline CDR1 and CDR2: SGHTA and FQGNSA. CDR3 loop: CASSLGRGGEKLFF. CDR3 in DNA: TGTGCCAGCAGCTTGGGCAGGGGAGGGGAAAAACTGTTTTTT.

This sequence joins TRBV5-5 and TRBJ2-5; TRBD2 aligns across 7 bases. CDR1 and CDR2 (germline): SGHKS, YYEKEE (reference sequence). The CDR3 consists of 15 residues. After removal of 0 bases from V and 5 bases from J, the junction contained 7 bases not matched to a gene. The CDR3 loop is CASSLAAGVPETQYF. CDR3 coding DNA: TGTGCCAGCAGCTTGGCCGCGGGAGTACCTGAGACCCAGTACTTC.

This clone was observed a single time. This chain uses TRBV3-1 (or the pseudogene TRBV3-2) with TRBJ2-7, with 8 nucleotides matching TRBD2. CDR1 is LGHDT and CDR2 is YNNKEL in the germline V gene (reference sequence). This CDR3 is 15 amino acids long. V shed 3 bases and J 5 bases; nucleotides not matched to a gene: 9. The CDR3 loop is CASSQTSAYLHEQYF. CDR3 nucleotide sequence: TGTGCCAGCAGCCAGACTAGCGCCTATTTACACGAGCAGTACTTC.

The rearrangement uses TRBV21-1 and TRBJ2-5; TRBD2, the table's D call, was not compared with the DNA. TRBV21-1 is an annotated pseudogene. The CDR3 contains 13 residues. Written as DNA, the CDR3 is TGTGCCAGCAGCATGAGGCGCCGGGAGACCCAGTACTTC. As protein: CASSMRRRETQYF.

The V gene is TRBV4-3, the J gene TRBJ1-2, with 10 positions matching TRBD1. Per germline, CDR1 LGHNA and CDR2 YSLEER. This CDR3 comprises 15 residues. V shed 3 bases and J 6 bases; nucleotides not matched to a gene: 7. The CDR3: CASSHGDRGRNGYTF. The DNA for the CDR3 is TGCGCCAGCAGCCACGGGGACAGGGGAAGGAATGGCTACACCTTC.

This clone showed up just once. CDR3 sequence reads: CASSSRLEQYF. CDR3 coding DNA: TGTGCCAGCAGCTCAAGACTGGAGCAGTACTTC. The chain is built from TRBV11-3 and TRBJ2-7; no firm D call. The CDR3 spans 11 residues. V gave up 4 bases and J gave up 7 bases, with 8 bases separating them. Germline V gene data show CDR1 as SGHNT and CDR2 as YENEEA.

The V and J genes are TRBV7-9 and TRBJ1-2; D remains ambiguous. Germline loops: CDR1 SEHNR, CDR2 FQNEAQ (reference sequence). Trimming removed 1 base from V and 0 bases from J, with 9 bases in between. This CDR3 spans 15 amino acids. The CDR3 nucleotides are TGTGCCAGCAGCTTAGGAGGAATTTCTAACTATGGCTACACCTTC. Protein sequence: CASSLGGISNYGYTF.

The chain recombines TRBV18 with TRBJ2-3; 8 bases align to TRBD1. Germline loops: CDR1 KGHSH, CDR2 LQKENI. The CDR3 runs to 16 residues. The V gene end was trimmed by 3 bases and the J gene end by 4 bases; junction bases not matched to a gene: 9. This CDR3 is CASSPVLGQVPDTQYF. The CDR3 coding sequence is TGTGCCAGCTCACCTGTTCTGGGACAGGTTCCAGATACGCAGTATTTT.

The rearrangement uses TRBV3-1 (or the pseudogene TRBV3-2) and TRBJ2-7; TRBD1 might be the D (5 bases). V shed 3 bases and J shed 3 bases, with 9 bases lying between them. This CDR3 comprises 13 residues. The V gene's germline CDR1 is LGHDT and CDR2 YNNKEL (reference sequence). The DNA of the CDR3 is TGTGCCAGCAGCCAGGGGCCTTACTACGAGCAGTACTTC. Amino acids: CASSQGPYYEQYF.